The rows below give T cell receptor beta chains drawn from one sample of a study of CD8 T cells in Susac syndrome. TCRdb called the immunoSEQ multiplex PCR reads again in MiXCR, with one record for every CDR3 protein. The repertoire holds 180,000 or so distinct CDR3 sequences, with around 95% as singletons. Input material: CD4+ T cells from PBMCs. The receptors were sampled from a human donor in good health. The CDR3 runs from the conserved cysteine through the conserved F or W. The D gene is left open where the match is weak. Clone size is given for some rows only: seen once, a few or many times, or a class if the clone is expanded.

V	D	size	J	CDR3	DNA
TRBV9	.	.	TRBJ1-6	CASSGGVSPLHF	TGTGCCAGCAGCGGGGGAGTTTCACCCCTCCACTTT
TRBV18	TRBD1	.	TRBJ2-7	CASSPAGQGGREQYF	TGTGCCAGCTCACCGGCCGGACAGGGGGGAAGGGAGCAGTACTTC
TRBV29-1	.	.	TRBJ2-5	CSVDSRQETQYF	TGCAGCGTTGACTCGCGGCAAGAGACCCAGTACTTC
TRBV30	.	.	TRBJ2-3	CAWSTGLSTDTQYF	TGTGCCTGGAGTACCGGGCTTAGCACAGATACGCAGTATTTT
TRBV25-1	TRBD1	.	TRBJ1-2	CAIRGQGKNYGYTF	TGTGCCATCAGGGGACAGGGAAAAAACTATGGCTACACCTTC
TRBV6-5	.	.	TRBJ1-6	CASSNDRDSPLHF	TGTGCCAGCAGTAACGACAGAGATTCACCCCTCCACTTT
TRBV9	.	.	TRBJ2-3	CASSPRSQGSSTDTQYF	TGTGCCAGCAGCCCAAGATCGCAGGGGTCTAGCACAGATACGCAGTATTTT
TRBV7-2	.	.	TRBJ2-2	CASSLGVGQGGWAGELFF	TGTGCCAGCAGCTTAGGAGTTGGCCAGGGAGGTTGGGCCGGGGAGCTGTTTTTT
TRBV3-1	TRBD1	once	TRBJ1-2	CASSQLTGVGYTF	TGTGCCAGCAGCCAGCTCACAGGGGTTGGCTACACCTTC
TRBV9	.	.	TRBJ1-6	CASSVDSYNSPLHF	TGTGCCAGCAGCGTCGACTCCTATAATTCACCCCTCCACTTT
TRBV30	TRBD2	.	TRBJ2-3	CAWSVKAGADTQYF	TGTGCCTGGAGTGTTAAGGCGGGGGCAGATACGCAGTATTTT
TRBV5-6	TRBD2	.	TRBJ2-7	CASSPGLAGGDRRREQYF	TGTGCCAGCAGCCCGGGACTAGCGGGGGGAGATCGTAGGCGCGAGCAGTACTTC
TRBV25-1	.	.	TRBJ1-2	CASSEGSYGYTF	TGTGCCAGCAGTGAAGGGTCGTATGGCTACACCTTC
TRBV20-1	TRBD1	.	TRBJ1-2	CSARDRTGGDGYTF	TGCAGTGCTAGAGATCGGACAGGGGGCGATGGCTACACCTTC
TRBV12-3/TRBV12-4	TRBD2	.	TRBJ2-3	CASSLLAGSPVTQYF	TGTGCCAGCAGTTTACTAGCGGGGAGTCCGGTTACGCAGTATTTT
TRBV29-1	TRBD1	.	TRBJ2-1	CSVEDRPSEQFF	TGCAGCGTTGAGGACAGGCCGAGTGAGCAGTTCTTC
TRBV20-1	.	.	TRBJ2-7	CSARAPGGVREQYF	TGCAGTGCTAGAGCCCCAGGGGGGGTGAGGGAGCAGTACTTC
TRBV10-3	.	once	TRBJ2-1	CAISESGGNEQFF	TGTGCCATCAGTGAGAGTGGCGGCAATGAGCAGTTCTTC
TRBV3-1	.	.	TRBJ1-2	CASSQEGPRSGYTF	TGTGCCAGCAGCCAAGAGGGGCCACGGTCTGGCTACACCTTC
TRBV29-1	TRBD1	.	TRBJ1-6	CSVAEGQANSPLHF	TGCAGCGTTGCGGAAGGACAGGCCAATTCACCCCTCCACTTT
TRBV5-4	.	.	TRBJ1-2	CASSPGTTYGYTF	TGTGCCAGCAGCCCCGGAACTACTTATGGCTACACCTTC
TRBV7-2	TRBD1	.	TRBJ2-5	CASSWAGTGLETQYF	TGTGCCAGCAGCTGGGCCGGGACAGGGCTGGAGACCCAGTACTTC
TRBV29-1	TRBD1	.	TRBJ2-5	CSADRGELAQYF	TGCAGCGCCGACAGGGGCGAGTTGGCCCAGTACTTC
TRBV29-1	TRBD1	.	TRBJ2-5	CSVDRTGERETQYF	TGCAGCGTTGATAGGACAGGGGAGAGAGAGACCCAGTACTTC
TRBV6-5	TRBD1	.	TRBJ1-5	CASKYTGQNQPQHF	TGTGCCAGCAAGTATACGGGACAGAATCAGCCCCAGCATTTT
TRBV29-1	.	.	TRBJ2-1	CSGGQNEQFF	TGCAGCGGCGGACAGAATGAGCAGTTCTTC
TRBV15	TRBD2	.	TRBJ2-5	CATSRITSGGGQYF	TGTGCCACCAGCAGGATAACTAGCGGGGGCGGCCAGTACTTC
TRBV29-1	.	.	TRBJ1-6	CSVDHNSPLHF	TGCAGCGTAGACCATAATTCACCCCTCCACTTT
TRBV4-2	.	few	TRBJ2-5	CASSQEGETQYF	TGTGCCAGCAGCCAAGAGGGAGAGACCCAGTACTTC
TRBV5-1	.	.	TRBJ2-5	CASSPGSTQETQYF	TGCGCCAGCAGCCCGGGGAGTACCCAAGAGACCCAGTACTTC
TRBV7-2	TRBD2	.	TRBJ2-5	CASSYRTRETQYF	TGTGCCAGCAGCTATAGGACTAGGGAGACCCAGTACTTC
TRBV20-1	TRBD1	.	TRBJ1-5	CSARSGTVSNQPQHF	TGCAGTGCTCGTTCCGGGACAGTAAGCAATCAGCCCCAGCATTTT
TRBV7-3	TRBD2	.	TRBJ2-3	CASSLAQRGYTDTQYF	TGTGCCAGCAGCTTAGCCCAGCGGGGGTACACAGATACGCAGTATTTT
TRBV28	TRBD2	.	TRBJ2-1	CASNPAGVQQFF	TGTGCCAGCAATCCAGCGGGGGTACAGCAGTTCTTC
TRBV20-1	.	.	TRBJ2-3	CSAMLSGSTDTQYF	TGCAGTGCTATGCTCAGCGGCAGCACAGATACGCAGTATTTT
TRBV9	.	.	TRBJ2-2	CASSVGEGIGELFF	TGTGCCAGCAGCGTAGGAGAAGGAATCGGGGAGCTGTTTTTT
TRBV4-3	TRBD2	.	TRBJ2-5	CASSQSGTSGETQYF	TGCGCCAGCAGCCAGTCCGGGACTAGCGGAGAGACCCAGTACTTC
TRBV6-5	.	.	TRBJ1-1	CASSYGRGDTEAFF	TGTGCCAGCAGTTACGGTAGAGGGGACACTGAAGCTTTCTTT
TRBV5-1	TRBD1	.	TRBJ2-7	CASSSGQYEQYF	TGCGCCAGCAGCTCGGGACAGTACGAGCAGTACTTC
TRBV29-1	TRBD2	.	TRBJ2-7	CSVNSVSGATYEQYF	TGCAGCGTTAATTCAGTTAGCGGGGCAACCTACGAGCAGTACTTC
TRBV6-1	TRBD1	.	TRBJ2-7	CASREDRYEQYF	TGTGCCAGCAGGGAGGACAGGTACGAGCAGTACTTC
TRBV6-2/TRBV6-3	.	.	TRBJ2-7	CATAPADPGKVYEQYF	TGTGCCACGGCCCCCGCGGACCCGGGCAAGGTCTACGAGCAGTACTTC
TRBV18	.	once	TRBJ2-7	CASSPRQGAGYEQYF	TGTGCCAGCTCACCCCGACAAGGGGCGGGCTACGAGCAGTACTTC
TRBV3-1	.	.	TRBJ1-2	CASSQGTDLGYTF	TGTGCCAGCAGCCAAGGGACAGATCTTGGCTACACCTTC
TRBV20-1	TRBD2	.	TRBJ2-7	CSARDLAGVYEQYF	TGCAGTGCTAGAGACCTAGCGGGGGTCTACGAGCAGTACTTC
TRBV27	.	.	TRBJ2-5	CASSLSRAMGETQYF	TGTGCCAGCAGTTTATCCAGGGCGATGGGAGAGACCCAGTACTTC
TRBV20-1	.	.	TRBJ1-4	CSATQGGGEKLFF	TGCAGTGCTACCCAGGGAGGAGGCGAAAAACTGTTTTTT
TRBV6-1	TRBD1	.	TRBJ2-7	CASSGDRDRGDEQYF	TGTGCCAGCAGTGGCGACCGGGACAGGGGAGACGAGCAGTACTTC
TRBV29-1	.	.	TRBJ2-3	CSVEKGKPDTQYF	TGCAGCGTTGAAAAGGGCAAACCAGATACGCAGTATTTT
TRBV6-1	.	few	TRBJ2-1	CASSPNLNIGEQFF	TGTGCCAGCAGTCCGAACCTTAACATCGGTGAGCAGTTCTTC
TRBV7-2	.	once	TRBJ2-7	CASSLATFDYEQYF	TGTGCCAGCAGCTTAGCAACCTTCGACTACGAGCAGTACTTC
TRBV13	.	few	TRBJ1-2	CASSLGQGPYGYTF	TGTGCCAGCAGCTTAGGACAGGGCCCTTATGGCTACACCTTC
TRBV20-1	TRBD1	.	TRBJ1-6	CSARDLGQGGNSPLHF	TGCAGTGCTAGAGATCTCGGGCAGGGGGGCAATTCACCCCTCCACTTT
TRBV2	.	.	TRBJ2-5	CASRKGGGSETQYF	TGTGCCAGCAGGAAGGGGGGGGGCTCAGAGACCCAGTACTTC
TRBV7-3	TRBD1	.	TRBJ2-5	CASSLTGSGETQYF	TGTGCCAGCAGCTTGACAGGGAGCGGCGAGACCCAGTACTTC
TRBV6-2/TRBV6-3	.	.	TRBJ2-5	CASSDTQETQYF	TGTGCCAGCAGTGATACGCAAGAGACCCAGTACTTC
TRBV5-4	TRBD2	.	TRBJ2-3	CASSTSVLRADTQYF	TGTGCCAGTTCTACTAGCGTCCTGAGGGCAGATACGCAGTATTTT
TRBV11-3	TRBD1	once	TRBJ2-2	CASSSGQGASGELFF	TGTGCCAGCAGCTCGGGACAGGGGGCATCCGGGGAGCTGTTTTTT
TRBV7-2	.	.	TRBJ2-7	CASSSGLYEQYF	TGTGCCAGCAGTAGCGGCCTCTACGAGCAGTACTTC
TRBV7-9	TRBD2	once	TRBJ2-3	CASSTTSGGAWNTQYF	TGTGCCAGCAGCACGACTAGCGGGGGGGCGTGGAATACGCAGTATTTT